This T cell receptor (beta chain) is from a study of cytomegalovirus exposure and HLA in healthy donors. The study ran its PCR with 60 Vbeta and 13 Jbeta primers. Profiled with immunoSEQ multiplex PCR; TCRdb holds only in-frame clones, not every one. This sample has some 100,000 clones, with approximately 71% found just once. Study-level findings and limits: TRBV6-2, TRBV6-3 and some other V segments were unresolvable in 87-base-pair reads.

Details on this clone: What it binds is not known.

Trimming stripped 4 bases from V and 3 bases from J, with 10 bases between. This CDR3 is 13 amino acids long. CDR1 is SQVTM and CDR2 is ANQGSEA in the germline V gene. The sample comprised PBMCs. The chain employs TRBV29-1 and TRBJ1-5; a weak D match, TRBD1 (5 bases). The origin of this receptor is a man in his forties in good health and CMV-seronegative. For the CDR3, the DNA is TGCAGCGTTGTCGACAGTTTCAATCAGCCCCAGCATTTT. This translates into CSVVDSFNQPQHF.